In its sample, the clone carrying this TCR beta chain was seen many times. From germline, CDR1 is ENHRY and CDR2 SYGVKD. The ends were cut back, 3 bases at V and 5 bases at J, with 7 bases in the middle. The CDR3 consists of 12 residues. These data are taken from a study of T cells in Graves' hyperthyroidism and ophthalmopathy. Clinical symptoms, serum thyroxine and TRAb, thyroid ultrasound and orbital computed tomography were used for the diagnoses. TCR beta CDR3 regions were amplified from RNA transcripts. TCR CDR3 regions were first amplified by RT-PCR with HTBI primers. TCRdb passed the multiplex PCR reads through MiXCR, listing each CDR3 protein once. The repertoire includes 480,000 or so distinct CDR3 sequences, approximately 15% of them detected once, and about 17% sits in the top ten.

The sequence was obtained from a woman aged 18-30 years with Graves' hyperthyroidism. The sample taken for sequencing was blood. This sequence joins TRBV10-3 and TRBJ1-1, with no clear D. Written as DNA, the CDR3 is TGTGCCATCAGTGACGAGGCAACTGAAGCTTTCTTT. The encoded protein is CAISDEATEAFF.